The TCR beta chain described here comes from a study of blood T cell repertoires in COVID-19. In the study overall: Material from acute and convalescent COVID-19 was sourced from the United States, Italy and Spain. Nucleic acid was either cDNA or gDNA, and it came from T cells, B-cell-depleted T cells, or PBMCs.

In the authors' workflow: Quantification of nucleated cells was approximated via reference gene primer amplification. Measured with immunoSEQ multiplex PCR; TCRdb has only the in-frame clones, and not every one. Clone size and the V and J calls come from that table; the DNA yielded D and trimming. The table includes roughly 260,000 clones, around 90% detected once. This clone showed up just a few times. Trimming shortened V by 0 bases and J by 7 bases, and 5 bases separated the two germline ends. The CDR3 is made up of 13 amino acids. Germline V gives CDR1 SGHRS, CDR2 YFSETQ. The TCR was taken from a woman aged 45-60 years who had recovered from COVID-19. The chain employs TRBV5-1 and TRBJ1-6; D might be TRBD1 (5 bases). Sequencing input: peripheral blood. The CDR3 DNA reads as TGCGCCAGCAGCTTGGGGACAAATTCACCCCTCCACTTT. Translated: CASSLGTNSPLHF.